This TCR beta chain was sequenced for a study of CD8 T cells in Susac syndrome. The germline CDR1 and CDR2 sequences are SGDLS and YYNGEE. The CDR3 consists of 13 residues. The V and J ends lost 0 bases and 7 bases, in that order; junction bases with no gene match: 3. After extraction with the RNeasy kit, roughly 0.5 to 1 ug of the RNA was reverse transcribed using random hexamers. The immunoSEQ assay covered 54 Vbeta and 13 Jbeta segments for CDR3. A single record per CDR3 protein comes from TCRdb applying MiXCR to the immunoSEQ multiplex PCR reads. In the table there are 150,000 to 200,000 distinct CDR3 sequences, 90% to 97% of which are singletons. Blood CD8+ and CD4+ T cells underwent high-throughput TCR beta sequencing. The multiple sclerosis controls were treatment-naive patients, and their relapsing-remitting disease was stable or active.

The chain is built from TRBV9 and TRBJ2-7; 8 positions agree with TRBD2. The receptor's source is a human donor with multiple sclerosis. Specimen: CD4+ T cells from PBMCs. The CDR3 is CASSVGLAREQYF. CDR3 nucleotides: TGTGCCAGCAGCGTAGGACTAGCGAGAGAGCAGTACTTC.